This TCR beta chain was sequenced for a study of blood T cell repertoires in COVID-19. Study-wide context: Samples representing acute and convalescent COVID-19 were sourced from the United States, Italy and Spain.

Profiling relied on immunoSEQ multiplex PCR, and the TCRdb table lists in-frame clones only, not all of them. This sample has about 230,000 clones, with about nine tenths found just once. Unmatched junction bases numbered 6, after V lost 6 bases and J lost 5 bases. CDR3 length: 15 residues. Germline lookup yields CDR1 LNHNV and CDR2 YYDKDF (reference sequence). Enrolment of Seattle patients took place during active infection, and they were followed longitudinally. The rearrangement joins TRBV15 to TRBJ2-2; 10 nucleotides agree with TRBD1. The specimen sequenced was peripheral blood. The TCR comes from a man between 45 and 60 years old with COVID-19, enrolled during active disease. The CDR3 nucleotides read TGTGCCACCAGGGGACAGGGGAGGGTTACCGGGGAGCTGTTTTTT. It translates to CATRGQGRVTGELFF.